This TCR beta chain was sequenced for a study of cytomegalovirus exposure and HLA in healthy donors. The protocol was immunoSEQ multiplex PCR, while the TCRdb copy is restricted to in-frame clones and leaves out a portion. The table lists 200,000 or so clones, around nine tenths of them singletons. This CDR3 is built from 13 residues. Per germline, CDR1 SGHRS and CDR2 YFSETQ. Trimming took 5 bases from V and 1 from J, leaving 9 bases between them. This receptor was obtained from a woman younger than 30 in good health and CMV-seronegative. This rearrangement joins TRBV5-1 to TRBJ1-2; D may be TRBD1 (6 bases). Sequenced sample: PBMCs. The CDR3 nucleotides are TGCGCCAGCAGTGGACAGAGTAACTATGGCTACACCTTC. Translating it yields CASSGQSNYGYTF.